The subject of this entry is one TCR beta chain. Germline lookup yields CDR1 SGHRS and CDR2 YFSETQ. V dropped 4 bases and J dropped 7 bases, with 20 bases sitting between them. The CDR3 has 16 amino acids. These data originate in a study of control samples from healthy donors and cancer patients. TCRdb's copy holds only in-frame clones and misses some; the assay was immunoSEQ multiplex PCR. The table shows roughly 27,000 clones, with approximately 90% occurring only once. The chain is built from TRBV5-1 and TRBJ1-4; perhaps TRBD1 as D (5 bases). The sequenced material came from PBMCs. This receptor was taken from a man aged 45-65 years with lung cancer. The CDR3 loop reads CASSPGTSMVGEKLFF. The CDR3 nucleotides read TGCGCCAGCAGCCCCGGGACTTCGATGGTGGGTGAAAAACTGTTTTTT.